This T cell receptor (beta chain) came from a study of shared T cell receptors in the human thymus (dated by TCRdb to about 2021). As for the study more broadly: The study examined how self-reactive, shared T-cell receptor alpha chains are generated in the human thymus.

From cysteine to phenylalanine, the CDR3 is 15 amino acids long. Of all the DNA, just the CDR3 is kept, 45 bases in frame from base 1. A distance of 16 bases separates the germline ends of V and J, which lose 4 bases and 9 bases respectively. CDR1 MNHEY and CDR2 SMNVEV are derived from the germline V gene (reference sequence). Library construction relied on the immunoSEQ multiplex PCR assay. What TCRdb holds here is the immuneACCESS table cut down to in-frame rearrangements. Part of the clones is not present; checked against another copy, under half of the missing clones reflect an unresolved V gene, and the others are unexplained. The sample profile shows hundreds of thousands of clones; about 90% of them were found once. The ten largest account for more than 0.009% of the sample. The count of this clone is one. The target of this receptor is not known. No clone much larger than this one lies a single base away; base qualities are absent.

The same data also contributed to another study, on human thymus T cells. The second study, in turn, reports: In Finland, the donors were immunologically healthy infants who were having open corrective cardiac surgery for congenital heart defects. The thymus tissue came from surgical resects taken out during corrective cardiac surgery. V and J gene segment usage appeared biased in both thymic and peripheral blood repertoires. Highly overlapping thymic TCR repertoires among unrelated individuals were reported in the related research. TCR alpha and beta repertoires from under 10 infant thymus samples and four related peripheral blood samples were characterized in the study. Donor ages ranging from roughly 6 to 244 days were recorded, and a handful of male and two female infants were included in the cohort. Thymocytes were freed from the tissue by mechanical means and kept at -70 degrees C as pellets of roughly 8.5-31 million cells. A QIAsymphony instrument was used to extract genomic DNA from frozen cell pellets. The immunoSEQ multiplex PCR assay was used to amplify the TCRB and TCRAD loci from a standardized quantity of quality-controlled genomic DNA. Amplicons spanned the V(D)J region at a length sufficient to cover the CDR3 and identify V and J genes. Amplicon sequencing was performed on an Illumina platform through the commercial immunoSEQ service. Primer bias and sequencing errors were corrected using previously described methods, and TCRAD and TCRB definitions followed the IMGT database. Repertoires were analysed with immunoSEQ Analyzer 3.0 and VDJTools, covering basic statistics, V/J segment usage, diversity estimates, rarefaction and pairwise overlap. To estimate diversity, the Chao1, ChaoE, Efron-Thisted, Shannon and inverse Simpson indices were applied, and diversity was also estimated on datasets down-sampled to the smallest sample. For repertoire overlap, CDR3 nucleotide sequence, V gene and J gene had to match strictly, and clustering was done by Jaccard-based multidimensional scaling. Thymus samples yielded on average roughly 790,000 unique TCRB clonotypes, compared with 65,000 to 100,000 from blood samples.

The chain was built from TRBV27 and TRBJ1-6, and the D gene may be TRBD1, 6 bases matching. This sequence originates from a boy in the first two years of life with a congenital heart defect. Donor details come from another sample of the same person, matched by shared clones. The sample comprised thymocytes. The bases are TGTGCCAGCAGTTCTTCATGGGGGGGCAGTTCACCCCTCCACTTT. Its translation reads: CASSSSWGGSSPLHF.